These 32 T cell receptor beta chains originate from one sample sequenced in a study of early T cells in non-severe SARS-CoV-2 infection. One entry per CDR3 protein, called by TCRdb with MiXCR from the 5' RACE reads. The sample contains approximately 83,000 distinct CDR3 sequences, 14% to 15% of which appear only once. Sequenced input: whole blood. The receptors shown here come from an adult who was a healthcare worker with PCR-confirmed SARS-CoV-2 infection or an uninfected control (not recorded which).

The rearrangement joins TRBV7-2 to TRBJ2-3; tentatively, D is TRBD1 (5 bases). The CDR3 runs 14 residues. Per the germline V gene, CDR1 is SGHTA and CDR2 is FQGNSA. V lost 4 bases, J lost 4 bases, and 12 bases lay in between. The CDR3 protein is CASSSRWGPDTQYF. The CDR3 DNA sequence: TGTGCCAGCAGCTCCAGATGGGGCCCAGATACGCAGTATTTT. Supplemented by reference TRBV7-2 and TRBJ2-3, the full variable domain reads GAGVSQSPSNKVTEKGKDVELRCDPISGHTALYWYRQSLGQGLEFLIYFQGNSAPDKSGLPSDRFSAERTGGSVSTLTIQRTQQEDSAVYLCASSSRWGPDTQYFGPGTRLTVL.

This clonotype has only a few counts. The rearrangement joins TRBV5-1 to TRBJ1-6; TRBD1 might be the D (5 bases). V lost 7 bases, J lost 1 base, and 15 bases lay in between. CDR3 length: 16 amino acids. Germline lookup yields CDR1 SGHRS and CDR2 YFSETQ. This CDR3 reads CASQMGETSYNSPLHF. The CDR3 region has the DNA TGCGCCAGCCAAATGGGGGAAACTTCCTATAATTCACCCCTCCACTTT.

The chain couples TRBV29-1 to TRBJ2-7; either TRBD1 or TRBD2 may fit D (6 bases each). Germline CDR1 and CDR2: SQVTM and ANQGSEA. V was pared by 4 bases and J by 0 bases, with 13 bases between. The CDR3 has 14 amino acids. The CDR3 region has the DNA TGCAGCGTTGCACCGGGGGCCCTCTCCTACGAGCAGTACTTC. Encoded protein: CSVAPGALSYEQYF.

The sample holds a few counts of this clonotype. This chain uses TRBV7-8 with TRBJ2-5; D might be TRBD1 (6 bases). The CDR3 is 16 residues long. Germline lookup yields CDR1 SGHVS and CDR2 FQNEAQ. V lost 1 base to trimming and J lost 3 bases, with 15 bases between them. The CDR3 nucleotides are TGTGCCAGCAGCTTAGTTTACAGGGAAGGGAAAGAGACCCAGTACTTC. Protein sequence: CASSLVYREGKETQYF.

This clonotype was observed at least ten times. The chain joins TRBV18 to TRBJ2-7; 8 bases are a match to TRBD1. The CDR3 runs to 15 residues. V shed 3 bases and J 6 bases; nucleotides not matched to a gene: 10. In germline, CDR1 is KGHSH, CDR2 LQKENI. In DNA form, the CDR3 reads TGTGCCAGCTCACCTAAAATTGGACAGGGAGTCGAGCAGTACTTC. Translating gives CASSPKIGQGVEQYF.

This clonotype was observed a few times. The rearrangement joins TRBV3-1 to TRBJ2-2; D is uncertain. Deletions cut 3 bases from V and 6 bases from J, with 8 bases between. This CDR3 has 13 amino acids. Germline loops: CDR1 LGHDT, CDR2 YNNKEL (reference sequence). The DNA for the CDR3 is TGTGCCAGCAGCCAGCCTCTGGCCGGGGAGCTGTTTTTT. It codes for CASSQPLAGELFF.

The gene calls are TRBV3-1 and TRBJ1-1, with a tentative D call TRBD1 (5 bases). The CDR3 contains 13 residues. V lost 11 bases to trimming and J lost 5 bases, with 18 bases between them. The germline gives CDR1 LGHDT, CDR2 YNNKEL (reference sequence). The DNA for the CDR3 is TGTGCCGTCGGCGGCGGAGGGGCAACTGAAGCTTTCTTT. Protein sequence: CAVGGGGATEAFF.

This clonotype has just a few counts. The V gene is TRBV2, the J gene TRBJ1-1; D uncertain. This CDR3 comprises 12 residues. The V gene lost 5 bases and the J gene lost 10 bases, with 14 bases spanning the gap. Germline V gives CDR1 SNHLY, CDR2 FYNNEI. CDR3 protein: CASSSPPTGAFF. The CDR3 DNA reads TGTGCCAGCAGTTCCCCGCCGACCGGAGCTTTCTTT.

In this sample, this clonotype turned up a few times. The V and J genes are TRBV7-6 and TRBJ1-5; D is unresolved. Germline lookup yields CDR1 SGHVS and CDR2 FNYEAQ. CDR3 length equals 17 residues. Trimming removed 2 bases from V and 1 base from J, with 15 bases in between. The CDR3 bases are TGTGCCAGCAGCTTAAAGCCACCCTACGACAGCAATCAGCCCCAGCATTTT. Residues: CASSLKPPYDSNQPQHF. Full variable domain (remainder filled in from reference TRBV7-6 and TRBJ1-5): GAGVSQSPRYKVTKRGQDVALRCDPISGHVSLYWYRQALGQGPEFLTYFNYEAQQDKSGLPNDRFSAERPEGSISTLTIQRTEQRDSAMYRCASSLKPPYDSNQPQHFGDGTRLSIL.

This clonotype was observed once. The chain couples TRBV12-3 or TRBV12-4 to TRBJ2-7, with 7 bases identical to TRBD1. J was trimmed by 3 bases and V by 6 bases; bases with no gene match: 5. The CDR3 length is 13 residues. CDR3 sequence (DNA): TGTGCCAGCAGAGGGACAGTTGTCTACGAGCAGTACTTC. This gives the protein CASRGTVVYEQYF.

This clonotype has just a few counts. The chain has TRBV3-1 and TRBJ1-1; tentative D call: TRBD1 (5 bases). V dropped 4 bases and J dropped 10 bases, with 19 bases sitting between them. Germline assignment: CDR1 LGHDT and CDR2 YNNKEL (reference sequence). The CDR3 consists of 14 residues. CDR3 amino acids: CASSPQGPRFLAFF. The DNA of the CDR3 is TGTGCCAGCAGCCCGCAGGGCCCGAGGTTTTTAGCTTTCTTT.

The V and J genes are TRBV10-3 and TRBJ2-7; 7 bases are a match to TRBD1. The trim removed 5 bases at V and 6 bases at J, leaving 4 bases unmatched. Germline V gene lookup returns CDR1 ENHRY and CDR2 SYGVKD. The CDR3 length is 12 residues. DNA of the CDR3: TGTGCCATCAGTACTGGACAGGCCGAGCAGTACTTC. Protein sequence: CAISTGQAEQYF.

This clonotype was recorded a few times. The J gene is TRBJ2-1, the V gene TRBV20-1; D may be TRBD1 or TRBD2 (5 bases each). CDR1 and CDR2 (germline): DFQATT, SNEGSKA (reference sequence). The CDR3 is made up of 13 amino acids. Trimming removed 6 bases at V and 13 bases at J, with 22 bases between. The CDR3 DNA follows: TGCAGTGCAACGGGACCCGGGGAGCCCATACAGTTCTTC. Encoded protein: CSATGPGEPIQFF.

This clonotype was seen only a few times. The CDR3, as DNA: TGTGCCACCAGCAGAGATCAAGGGGCCAGCGAGCAGTACTTC. This encodes CATSRDQGASEQYF. The chain recombines TRBV15 with TRBJ2-7, with D maybe TRBD1 (5 bases). The CDR3 totals 14 residues. Per the germline V gene, CDR1 is LNHNV and CDR2 is YYDKDF (reference sequence). V gave up 0 bases and J gave up 6 bases, with 12 bases separating them.

This clonotype was detected ten times or more. This chain connects TRBV7-9 to TRBJ2-5; D may be TRBD1 (6 bases). Germline CDR1 reads SEHNR; CDR2 reads FQNEAQ (reference sequence). The CDR3 length is 14 residues. Trimming removed 5 bases from V and 1 base from J, with 11 bases in between. The CDR3 region has the DNA TGTGCCAGCAGCCAAGACAGGCCCCAAGAGACCCAGTACTTC. This gives the protein CASSQDRPQETQYF.

This clonotype was detected many times. CDR3: CASSSGGANTGELFF. The CDR3 DNA reads as TGCGCCAGCAGTAGCGGGGGGGCGAACACCGGGGAGCTGTTTTTT. The chain uses TRBV5-1 and TRBJ2-2; 11 nucleotides line up with TRBD2. Germline CDR1 reads SGHRS; CDR2 reads YFSETQ. The CDR3 runs 15 residues. Losses at the gene ends were 5 bases for V and 0 bases for J; bases not matched to a gene: 0.

This rearrangement joins TRBV6-1 to TRBJ1-5; 9 bases fit TRBD1. This CDR3 is built from 16 residues. After removal of 6 bases from V and 0 bases from J, the junction contained 6 bases not matched to a gene. Germline CDR1 and CDR2: MNHNS and SASEGT. CDR3 nucleotide sequence: TGTGCCAGCAGCGAACCGACAGGGGGTAGCAATCAGCCCCAGCATTTT. Amino acid sequence: CASSEPTGGSNQPQHF.

This clonotype showed up just a few times. The V call is TRBV9, the J call TRBJ1-2; 12 bases are a match to TRBD1. Unmatched junction bases numbered 8, after V lost 0 bases and J lost 8 bases. CDR3 length equals 16 residues. Germline CDR1 and CDR2: SGDLS and YYNGEE. The CDR3 loop reads CASSVDPGQGAVGYTF. The CDR3 DNA follows: TGTGCCAGCAGCGTAGACCCGGGACAGGGGGCGGTGGGCTACACCTTC.

The gene calls are TRBV28 and TRBJ1-1, with D perhaps TRBD1 (5 bases). Germline V lookup: CDR1 MDHEN, CDR2 SYDVKM. V lost 5 bases, J lost 10 bases, and 17 bases lay in between. There are 13 residues in the CDR3. The CDR3 reads CASSPGGVPRAFF. CDR3 DNA: TGTGCCAGCAGTCCTGGGGGTGTCCCGAGAGCTTTCTTT.

This chain links TRBV20-1 with TRBJ2-3; D unresolved. This CDR3 comprises 15 residues. V lost 0 bases and J 0 bases, leaving 10 bases between the germline ends. Germline V gene sequence: CDR1 DFQATT, CDR2 SNEGSKA (reference sequence). CDR3 nucleotide sequence: TGCAGTGCTAGAGAGGATACAGCTAGCACAGATACGCAGTATTTT. It is translated as CSAREDTASTDTQYF.

Only a few counts were recorded for this clonotype. The chain has TRBV27 and TRBJ2-7; possibly TRBD1 or TRBD2 for D (9 bases each). Trimming pared 8 bases from V and 2 bases from J, leaving 19 bases between. The germline CDR1 and CDR2 sequences are MNHEY and SMNVEV (reference sequence). The CDR3 length is 15 residues. The CDR3: CASSRGGDRAYEQYF. The CDR3 coding sequence is TGTGCCAGCTCACGCGGGGGGGACAGGGCCTACGAGCAGTACTTC.

The chain links TRBV11-2 to TRBJ2-3; D is unresolved. Deletions cut 4 bases from V and 0 bases from J, with 11 bases between. The CDR3 is 15 amino acids. The germline CDR1 and CDR2 sequences are SGHAT and FQNNGV. CDR3 sequence reads: CASSSRRPSTDTQYF. CDR3 sequence (DNA): TGTGCCAGCAGCTCGAGAAGGCCGAGCACAGATACGCAGTATTTT.

This clonotype was picked up many times. The V call is TRBV2, the J call TRBJ1-5; TRBD1 is a possible D gene (6 bases). The ends were cut back, 0 bases at V and 1 base at J, with 7 bases in the middle. The CDR3 is 15 residues long. Germline CDR1 reads SNHLY; CDR2 reads FYNNEI. The CDR3 bases are TGTGCCAGCAGTGAAGCAGGGACAAGCAATCAGCCCCAGCATTTT. As protein: CASSEAGTSNQPQHF.

The V call is TRBV20-1, the J call TRBJ2-1, with 11 bases that match TRBD2. V lost 4 bases, J lost 7 bases, and 9 bases stayed unmatched. The CDR3 runs to 15 residues. Germline-derived CDR1 and CDR2 are DFQATT and SNEGSKA (reference sequence). The CDR3 region has the DNA TGCAGTGCTATCCCGGGGACTAGCGGATGGAATGAGCAGTTCTTC. It encodes CSAIPGTSGWNEQFF.

This clonotype has just one count. The chain employs TRBV27 and TRBJ2-5, with D possibly being TRBD1 (5 bases). The length of the CDR3 is 13 residues. Germline V CDR1 and CDR2: MNHEY, SMNVEV (reference sequence). V was clipped by 5 bases and J by 4 bases, with 11 bases between them. CDR3: CASSIYRRETQYF. The CDR3 nucleotides are TGTGCCAGCAGTATCTACAGGAGAGAGACCCAGTACTTC.

This clonotype was observed at least ten times. This chain links TRBV12-3 or TRBV12-4 with TRBJ2-5, with D unclear. Trimming removed 3 bases at V and 5 bases at J, with 7 bases between. The CDR3 extends over 12 amino acids. CDR3 sequence: CASSLTGETQYF. Here the CDR3 DNA reads TGTGCCAGCAGTTTGACTGGGGAGACCCAGTACTTC.

This clonotype has more than one count but fewer than ten. The chain uses TRBV6-6 and TRBJ1-2; D unclear. V was pared by 6 bases and J by 3 bases, with 14 bases between. Germline CDR1 and CDR2: MNHNY and SVGAGI (reference sequence). The CDR3 runs 14 residues. CDR3: CASSPPSLDYGYTF. CDR3 DNA sequence: TGTGCCAGCAGCCCCCCTAGTCTAGACTATGGCTACACCTTC.

In its sample, this clonotype was seen many times. The J gene is TRBJ2-7, the V gene TRBV10-3; possible D gene TRBD2, 5 bases. The CDR3 consists of 12 residues. Germline-derived CDR1 and CDR2 are ENHRY and SYGVKD. Trimming took off 10 bases at V and 7 bases at J, with 17 bases between the two ends. CDR3 amino acids: CATGFDPGEQYF. For the CDR3, the DNA is TGTGCCACGGGTTTTGACCCGGGAGAGCAGTACTTC.

The CDR3 protein is CASSARPGTADSGANVLTF. For the CDR3, the DNA is TGTGCCAGCAGTGCCCGCCCCGGGACAGCGGACTCTGGGGCCAACGTCCTGACTTTC. The rearrangement links TRBV28 to TRBJ2-6, with 7 bases lining up with TRBD1. Germline CDR1 MDHEN, CDR2 SYDVKM. This CDR3 has 19 residues. V dropped 5 bases and J dropped 0; count of bases not matched to a gene: 13.

V usage is TRBV28 and J usage is TRBJ1-2; D ambiguous. Germline CDR1 reads MDHEN; CDR2 reads SYDVKM. The CDR3 totals 12 residues. The V end lost 6 bases, the J end lost 5 bases, and 10 bases lay between the germline ends. The CDR3 nucleotides are TGTGCCAGCAGCACGATGGGGTATGGCTACACCTTC. Translated, it gives CASSTMGYGYTF.

This clonotype was seen many times. The chain carries TRBV10-2 and TRBJ2-5, with 7 bases identical to TRBD2. Germline loops: CDR1 WSHSY, CDR2 SAAADI. The CDR3 totals 14 residues. V lost 2 bases and J lost 1; bases outside the gene matches: 1. CDR3 bases: TGCGCCAGCAGTGAGGGACTAGGCCAAGAGACCCAGTACTTC. Its protein product is CASSEGLGQETQYF.

This clonotype showed up just a few times. The rearrangement joins TRBV3-1 to TRBJ2-7; no clear D gene. Deletions cut 0 bases from V and 5 bases from J, with 11 bases between. Germline loops: CDR1 LGHDT, CDR2 YNNKEL (reference sequence). This CDR3 is built from 14 residues. CDR3 sequence reads: CASSQESDTHEQYF. The CDR3 bases are TGTGCCAGCAGCCAAGAGAGTGACACCCACGAGCAGTACTTC.